Listed below are T cell receptor beta chains from one sample, sequenced in a study of cytomegalovirus exposure and HLA in healthy donors. The method was immunoSEQ multiplex PCR; TCRdb's version includes in-frame clones alone and lacks a portion of them. The sample records 150,000 or so clones, about 73% being singletons. Sequencing input: PBMCs. All receptors derive from a woman aged 55-70 years in good health and CMV-seropositive. Both conserved end residues are part of each CDR3. D genes are given only for firm matches. The listing skips clone size in some rows; elsewhere it reads once, few, many or a size class.

TRBJ2-7,TRBD2,TRBV5-1,-,CASSPVAGGGYEQYF,TGCGCCAGCAGCCCCGTAGCGGGAGGAGGGTACGAGCAGTACTTC
TRBJ2-1,TRBD2,TRBV6-1,many,CASSDHGGRSYNEQFF,TGTGCCAGCAGTGACCACGGCGGGAGGTCGTACAATGAGCAGTTCTTC
TRBJ2-5,TRBD1,TRBV7-9,-,CASIATGSQETQYF,TGTGCCAGCATCGCGACAGGGAGCCAAGAGACCCAGTACTTC
TRBJ1-4,TRBD1,TRBV5-4,-,CASSVGQGAKGSGEKLFF,TGTGCCAGCAGCGTGGGACAGGGGGCGAAGGGTAGTGGTGAAAAACTGTTTTTT
TRBJ1-4,TRBD1,TRBV19,-,CASELTGTGIRKLFF,TGTGCCAGCGAGCTTACCGGGACAGGGATTCGAAAACTGTTTTTT
TRBJ1-2,-,TRBV6-6,-,CASSYGRADYGYTF,TGTGCCAGCAGTTACGGCAGGGCCGACTATGGCTACACCTTC
TRBJ1-2,TRBD1,TRBV13,-,CASSIRDRGGESGYTF,TGTGCCAGCAGCATCCGGGACAGGGGCGGTGAGAGTGGCTACACCTTC
TRBJ2-2,-,TRBV2,-,CASSEVSAANTGELFF,TGTGCCAGCAGTGAAGTTAGCGCAGCGAACACCGGGGAGCTGTTTTTT
TRBJ1-5,TRBD1,TRBV7-9,-,CASSLGTGINQPQHF,TGTGCCAGCAGCTTAGGGACAGGGATCAATCAGCCCCAGCATTTT
TRBJ1-1,-,TRBV7-9,-,CASSFLKGAAFF,TGTGCCAGCAGCTTTTTGAAAGGGGCAGCTTTCTTT
TRBJ2-1,TRBD1,TRBV28,once,CASSLRGRNEQFF,TGTGCCAGCAGCTTAAGGGGGCGAAATGAGCAGTTCTTC
TRBJ2-6,TRBD2,TRBV7-3,-,CASSLTGGTGANVLTF,TGTGCCAGCAGCTTAACGGGGGGGACCGGGGCCAACGTCCTGACTTTC
TRBJ2-7,-,TRBV19,-,CASKVGRGSYEQYF,TGTGCCAGTAAGGTCGGGAGAGGGTCCTACGAGCAGTACTTC
TRBJ2-7,TRBD2,TRBV28,-,CASSFPAGISYEQYF,TGTGCCAGCAGTTTCCCAGCGGGGATCTCCTACGAGCAGTACTTC
TRBJ1-3,-,TRBV11-2,few,CASSLGATVSGNTIYF,TGTGCCAGCAGCTTAGGTGCGACAGTCTCTGGAAACACCATATATTTT
TRBJ1-1,-,TRBV6-6,-,CASTQGNTEAFF,TGTGCCAGTACACAGGGGAACACTGAAGCTTTCTTT
TRBJ1-5,-,TRBV5-1,-,CASSLDPAGQPQHF,TGCGCCAGCAGCTTGGACCCAGCGGGTCAGCCCCAGCATTTT
TRBJ1-3,-,TRBV5-4,few,CASSGPIPGNTIYF,TGTGCCAGCAGCGGGCCCATACCTGGAAACACCATATATTTT
TRBJ2-1,-,TRBV18,-,CASSPRSYNEQFF,TGTGCCAGCTCCCCGCGCTCCTACAATGAGCAGTTCTTC
TRBJ2-3,-,TRBV6-1,-,CASSESSASTDTQYF,TGTGCCAGCAGTGAAAGCAGCGCTAGCACAGATACGCAGTATTTT
TRBJ1-1,-,TRBV7-6,-,CASSLVGGTAEAFF,TGTGCCAGCAGCTTAGTTGGAGGGACGGCTGAAGCTTTCTTT
TRBJ1-5,-,TRBV5-1,-,CASSLGQNQPQHF,TGCGCCAGCAGTTTAGGACAGAATCAGCCCCAGCATTTT
TRBJ2-2,-,TRBV7-9,-,CASSAQGIGELFF,TGTGCCAGCAGCGCCCAGGGGATCGGGGAGCTGTTTTTT
TRBJ1-2,-,TRBV7-2,-,CASRAGSLANYGYTF,TGTGCCAGCAGGGCAGGGTCCCTTGCAAACTATGGCTACACCTTC
TRBJ1-2,-,TRBV2,few,CATSLINGYTF,TGTGCCACTTCCCTAATCAATGGCTACACCTTC
TRBJ2-7,-,TRBV13,few,CASRFEGDSEEQYF,TGTGCCAGCCGCTTTGAGGGCGACTCGGAAGAGCAGTACTTC
TRBJ2-3,-,TRBV6-4,-,CASSDSYGSDTQYF,TGTGCCAGCAGTGACTCTTATGGCTCAGATACGCAGTATTTT
TRBJ2-5,TRBD1,TRBV18,-,CASSPPGQGGETQYF,TGTGCCAGCTCACCCCCCGGACAGGGAGGAGAGACCCAGTACTTC
TRBJ1-2,-,TRBV30,-,CAWSVHRQPRQNYGYTF,TGTGCCTGGAGTGTACACCGACAGCCAAGACAAAACTATGGCTACACCTTC
TRBJ2-3,-,TRBV27,-,CASSSLGTSPRIDTQYF,TGTGCCAGCAGTTCATTAGGGACTTCCCCACGAATAGATACGCAGTATTTT
TRBJ1-1,-,TRBV5-8,-,CASSLVSGANTEAFF,TGTGCCAGCAGCTTGGTATCAGGGGCGAACACTGAAGCTTTCTTT
TRBJ2-7,TRBD1,TRBV15,-,CATSRGGTASYEQYF,TGTGCCACCAGCAGAGGGGGGACAGCTTCCTACGAGCAGTACTTC
TRBJ2-5,TRBD1,TRBV6-5,-,CASSKQGAGETQYF,TGTGCCAGCAGTAAACAGGGGGCCGGGGAGACCCAGTACTTC
TRBJ2-3,-,TRBV18,few,CASSHTDGGTDTQYF,TGTGCCAGCTCACACACGGACGGGGGCACAGATACGCAGTATTTT
TRBJ1-2,-,TRBV6-5,-,CASSYAGNSYGYTF,TGTGCCAGCAGTTACGCGGGCAACTCTTATGGCTACACCTTC
TRBJ1-1,TRBD1,TRBV11-2,few,CASSLSGGNTEAFF,TGTGCCAGCAGCTTATCAGGGGGGAACACTGAAGCTTTCTTT
TRBJ1-6,-,TRBV28,-,CASSSITGGRSPLHF,TGTGCCAGCAGTTCGATCACAGGAGGGAGGTCACCCCTCCACTTT
TRBJ1-6,-,TRBV19,-,CASSIRQGDNSPLHF,TGTGCCAGTAGTATCCGGCAGGGTGATAATTCACCCCTCCACTTT
TRBJ1-5,-,TRBV6-4,-,CASSREEGQPQHF,TGTGCCAGCAGTCGGGAAGAGGGTCAGCCCCAGCATTTT
TRBJ2-1,-,TRBV25-1,-,CASSGWAGEQFF,TGTGCCAGCAGTGGATGGGCGGGTGAGCAGTTCTTC
TRBJ1-5,-,TRBV6-5,-,CASSYSRGNQPQHF,TGTGCCAGCAGTTACTCGAGAGGTAATCAGCCCCAGCATTTT
TRBJ1-1,TRBD1,TRBV19,-,CASTLSGTGATEAFF,TGTGCCAGTACCCTATCCGGGACAGGGGCCACTGAAGCTTTCTTT
TRBJ2-5,-,TRBV7-2,-,CASSSWGLQETQYF,TGTGCCAGCAGCTCCTGGGGACTCCAAGAGACCCAGTACTTC
TRBJ2-2,TRBD2,TRBV5-1,-,CASSLGTSQNTGELFF,TGCGCCAGCAGCTTGGGGACTAGTCAGAACACCGGGGAGCTGTTTTTT
TRBJ1-2,TRBD1,TRBV12-5,once,CASGLGDRVGGYTF,TGTGCTAGTGGTTTGGGGGACAGGGTTGGGGGCTACACCTTC
TRBJ2-5,TRBD1,TRBV28,-,CASSPRGTGGSKTQYF,TGTGCCAGCAGCCCCCGGGGGACAGGGGGTTCGAAGACCCAGTACTTC
TRBJ2-1,TRBD2,TRBV9,-,CASSVAPGLAGTSYNEQFF,TGTGCCAGCAGCGTAGCCCCGGGACTAGCGGGGACCTCCTACAATGAGCAGTTCTTC
TRBJ2-7,TRBD1,TRBV4-1,-,CASSLRTGSYEQYF,TGCGCCAGCAGCCTCCGGACAGGGTCCTACGAGCAGTACTTC
TRBJ2-5,-,TRBV6-5,-,CASSYSASRETQYF,TGTGCCAGCAGTTACTCGGCTAGCCGAGAGACCCAGTACTTC